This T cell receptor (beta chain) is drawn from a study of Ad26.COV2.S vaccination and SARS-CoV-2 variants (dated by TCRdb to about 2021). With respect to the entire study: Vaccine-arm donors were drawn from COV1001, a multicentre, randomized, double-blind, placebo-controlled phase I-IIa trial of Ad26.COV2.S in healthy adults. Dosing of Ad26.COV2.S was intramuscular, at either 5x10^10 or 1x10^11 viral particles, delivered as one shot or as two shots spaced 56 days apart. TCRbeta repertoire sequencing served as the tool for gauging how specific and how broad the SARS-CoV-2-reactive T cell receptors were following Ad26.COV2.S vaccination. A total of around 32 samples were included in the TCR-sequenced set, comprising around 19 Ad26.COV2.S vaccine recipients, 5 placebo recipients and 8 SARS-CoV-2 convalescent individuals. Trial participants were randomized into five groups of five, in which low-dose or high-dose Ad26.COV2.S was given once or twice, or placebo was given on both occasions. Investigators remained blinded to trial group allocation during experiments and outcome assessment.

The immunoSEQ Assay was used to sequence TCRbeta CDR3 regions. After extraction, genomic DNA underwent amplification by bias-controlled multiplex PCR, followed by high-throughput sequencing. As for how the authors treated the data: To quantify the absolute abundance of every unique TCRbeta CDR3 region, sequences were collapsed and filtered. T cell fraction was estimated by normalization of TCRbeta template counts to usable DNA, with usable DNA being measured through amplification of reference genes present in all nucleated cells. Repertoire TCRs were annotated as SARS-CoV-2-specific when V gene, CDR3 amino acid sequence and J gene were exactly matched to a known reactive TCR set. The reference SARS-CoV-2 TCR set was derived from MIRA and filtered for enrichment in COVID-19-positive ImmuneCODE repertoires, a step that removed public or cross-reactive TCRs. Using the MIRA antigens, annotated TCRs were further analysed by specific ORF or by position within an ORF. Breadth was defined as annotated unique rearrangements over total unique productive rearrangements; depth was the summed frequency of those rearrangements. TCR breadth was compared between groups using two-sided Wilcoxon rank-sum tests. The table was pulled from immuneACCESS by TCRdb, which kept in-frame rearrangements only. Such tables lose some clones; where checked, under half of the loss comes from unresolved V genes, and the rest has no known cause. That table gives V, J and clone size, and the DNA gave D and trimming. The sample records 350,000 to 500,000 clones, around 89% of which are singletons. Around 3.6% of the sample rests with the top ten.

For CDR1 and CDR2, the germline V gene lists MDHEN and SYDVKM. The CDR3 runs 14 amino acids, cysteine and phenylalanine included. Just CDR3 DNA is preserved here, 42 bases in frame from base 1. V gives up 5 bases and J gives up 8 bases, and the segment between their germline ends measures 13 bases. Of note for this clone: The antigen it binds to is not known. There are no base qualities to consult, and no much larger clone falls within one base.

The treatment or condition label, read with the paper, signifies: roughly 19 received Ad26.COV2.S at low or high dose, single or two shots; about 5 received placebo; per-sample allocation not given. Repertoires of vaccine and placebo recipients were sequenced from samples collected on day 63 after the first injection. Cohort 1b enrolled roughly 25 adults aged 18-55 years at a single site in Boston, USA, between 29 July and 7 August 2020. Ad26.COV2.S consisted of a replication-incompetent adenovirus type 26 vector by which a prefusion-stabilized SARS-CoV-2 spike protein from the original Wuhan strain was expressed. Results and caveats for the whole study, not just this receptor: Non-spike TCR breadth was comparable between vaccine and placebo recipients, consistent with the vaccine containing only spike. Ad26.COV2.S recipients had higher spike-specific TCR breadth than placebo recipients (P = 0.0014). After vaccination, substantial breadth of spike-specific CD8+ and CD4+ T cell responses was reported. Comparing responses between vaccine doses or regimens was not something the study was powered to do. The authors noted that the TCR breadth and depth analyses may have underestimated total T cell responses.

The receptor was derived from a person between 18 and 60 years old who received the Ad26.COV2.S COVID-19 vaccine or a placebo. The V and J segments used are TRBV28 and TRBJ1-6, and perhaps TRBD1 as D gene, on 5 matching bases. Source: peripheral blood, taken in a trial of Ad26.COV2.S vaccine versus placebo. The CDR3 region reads CASSAAGGDSPLHF. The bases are TGTGCCAGCAGTGCCGCGGGGGGGGATTCACCCCTCCACTTT.